The sequence of this TCR beta chain was determined in a study of shared clonotypes between healthy human individuals. Findings and limits, study-wide: Rarefaction showed sorted-subset sequencing was incomplete despite large depth.

Notes on this clone: Its cognate antigen is unknown.

The CD8 memory fraction combined CD45RO+ cells with TemRA cells (CCR7-negative CD45RA+). Repertoires were generated with immunoSEQ multiplex PCR, while TCRdb's copy carries only in-frame clones and drops some. The sample carries around 690,000 clones, roughly 91% recorded once. Sequencing used memory CD8+ T cells from PBMCs. Noted subset: CD45RO+ cells pooled with CCR7-negative TemRA cells. The sequence came from a man between 18 and 35 years old in good health. Some clones in this sample may be carry-over from other donors' samples.

CDR3 loop: CASSPTRQGSYEQYF. CDR3 DNA sequence: TGTGCCAGCAGCCCGACTCGACAGGGGTCCTACGAGCAGTACTTC. V usage is TRBV6-5 and J usage is TRBJ2-7, with TRBD1 identical over 8 bases. The germline gives CDR1 MNHEY, CDR2 SVGAGI. With 6 bases clipped from V and 1 base from J, the junction kept 8 bases outside the gene matches. This CDR3 comprises 15 residues.